This T cell receptor beta chain was identified during a study of blood T cell repertoires in COVID-19. Study background: COVID-19 samples from acute and convalescent phases originated in the United States, Italy and Spain. In each case, the material was cDNA or gDNA derived from T cells, B-cell-depleted T cells, or PBMCs.

V lost 2 bases to trimming and J lost 0 bases, with 11 bases between them. CDR1 is MDHEN and CDR2 is SYDVKM in the germline V gene. The CDR3 extends over 16 amino acids. Per the authors' pipeline: How many nucleated cells were present was estimated from reference gene primer amplification. Profiled with immunoSEQ multiplex PCR; TCRdb holds only in-frame clones, not every one. V, J and clone size are those of that table, while D and trimming were read from the DNA. The table shows tens of thousands of clones, with roughly 79% occurring only once. This clone was seen just once. The sequencing input was peripheral blood. This clonotype was sampled from a woman aged 65 to 85 with acute or convalescent COVID-19. The rearrangement joins TRBV28 to TRBJ2-1; a possible D gene is TRBD1 (5 bases). This CDR3 is CASSLAGRISYNEQFF. DNA of the CDR3: TGTGCCAGCAGTTTAGCAGGGCGAATCTCCTACAATGAGCAGTTCTTC.